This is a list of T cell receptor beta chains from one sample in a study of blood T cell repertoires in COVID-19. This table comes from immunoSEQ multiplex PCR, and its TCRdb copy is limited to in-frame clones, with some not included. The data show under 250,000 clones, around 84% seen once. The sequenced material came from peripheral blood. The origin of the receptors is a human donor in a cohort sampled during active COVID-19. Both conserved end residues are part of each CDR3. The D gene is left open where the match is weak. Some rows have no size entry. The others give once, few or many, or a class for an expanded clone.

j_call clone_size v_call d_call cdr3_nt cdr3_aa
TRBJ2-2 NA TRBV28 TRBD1 TGTGCCAGCAGAAGAGGGACAGGTCCGAACACCGGGGAGCTGTTTTTT CASRRGTGPNTGELFF
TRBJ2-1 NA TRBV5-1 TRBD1 TGCGCCAGCAGCTTACTGACCCGGGACAGGTCCAATGAGCAGTTCTTC CASSLLTRDRSNEQFF
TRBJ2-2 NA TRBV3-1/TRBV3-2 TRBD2 TGTGCCAGCAGCCGGAGAGCGGGAGGGGAGCTGTTTTTT CASSRRAGGELFF
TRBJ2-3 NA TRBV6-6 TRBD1 TGTGCCAGCAGGCGACAGGGGGCGACAGATACGCAGTATTTT CASRRQGATDTQYF
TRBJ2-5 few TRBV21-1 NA TGTGCCAGGAGAACGGACAGGGCGAACGGAGAGACCCAGTACTTC CARRTDRANGETQYF
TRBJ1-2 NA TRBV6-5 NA TGTGCCAGCAGTTACGGGGGGACTGGCTACACCTTC CASSYGGTGYTF
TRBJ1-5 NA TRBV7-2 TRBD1 TGTGCCAGCAGCTTAGTAGCAGGGGGTGACAATCAGCCCCAGCATTTT CASSLVAGGDNQPQHF
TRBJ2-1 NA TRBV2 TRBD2 TGTGCCAGCAGTGGGGGACTAGCGGGAGGGCCCAATGAGCAGTTCTTC CASSGGLAGGPNEQFF
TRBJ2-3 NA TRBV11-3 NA TGTGCCAGCAGCTTACAGGGTGGCCCAGATACGCAGTATTTT CASSLQGGPDTQYF
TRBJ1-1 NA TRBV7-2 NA TGTGCCAGCAGCTTAGCGAACAGTAACACTGAAGCTTTCTTT CASSLANSNTEAFF
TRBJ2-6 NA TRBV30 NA TGTGCCTGGAGTGGAGGTTCTGGGGCCAACGTCCTGACTTTC CAWSGGSGANVLTF
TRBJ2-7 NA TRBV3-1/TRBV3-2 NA TGTGCCAGCAGCCCTATTCCTTACGAGCAGTACTTC CASSPIPYEQYF
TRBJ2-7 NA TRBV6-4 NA TGTGCCAGCAGTGACTCGCCCGCCTCTACCTACGAGCAGTACTTC CASSDSPASTYEQYF
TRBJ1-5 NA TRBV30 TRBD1 TGTGCCTGGAGTGGGCCATCGGGACAGGGGAACAATCAGCCCCAGCATTTT CAWSGPSGQGNNQPQHF
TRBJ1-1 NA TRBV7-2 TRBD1 TGTGCCAGCAGCTCCGGGACAGGGGGAATAACTGAAGCTTTCTTT CASSSGTGGITEAFF
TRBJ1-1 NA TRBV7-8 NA TGTGCCAGCAGCTTAAATTCGGGGGTCCTTGGCACTGAAGCTTTCTTT CASSLNSGVLGTEAFF
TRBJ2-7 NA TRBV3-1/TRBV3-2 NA TGTGCCAGCAGCCAAGATTGGGGGGAAATCTACGAGCAGTACTTC CASSQDWGEIYEQYF
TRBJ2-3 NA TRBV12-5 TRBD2 TGTGCTAGTGGTTTGGCCCTAGCGGGAGGGCCGTTCGATACGCAGTATTTT CASGLALAGGPFDTQYF
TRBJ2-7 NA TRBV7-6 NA TGTGCCAGCAGCTCAGTGTATGACAGGATTGACGAGCAGTACTTC CASSSVYDRIDEQYF
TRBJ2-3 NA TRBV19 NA TGTGCCAGTAGTGCCCGGGACTGGTACACAGATACGCAGTATTTT CASSARDWYTDTQYF
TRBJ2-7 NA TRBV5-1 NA TGCGCCAGCAGCTTCTCCCAGGGGACCTACGAGCAGTACTTC CASSFSQGTYEQYF
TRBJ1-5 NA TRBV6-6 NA TGTGCCAGCAGTTACTCGGGAGGGGGAGGGCAGCCCCAGCATTTT CASSYSGGGGQPQHF
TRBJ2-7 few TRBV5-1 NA TGCGCCAGCAGTAGGCAGGGGCCCTCCTACGAGCAGTACTTC CASSRQGPSYEQYF
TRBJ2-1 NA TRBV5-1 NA TGCGCCAGCAGCTTGGATGGCAGTTATTTGGAGTTCTTC CASSLDGSYLEFF
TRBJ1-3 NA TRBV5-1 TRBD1 TGCGCCAGCAGGGCCGGGACAGGGTCGCTGGCCCCTGGAAACACCATATATTTT CASRAGTGSLAPGNTIYF
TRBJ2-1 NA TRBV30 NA TGTGCCTGGAGTGTAATATATGAGCAGTTCTTC CAWSVIYEQFF
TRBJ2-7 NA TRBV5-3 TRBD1 TGTGCCCCCCTAGGGGGCGCGGGCTACGAGCAGTACTTC CAPLGGAGYEQYF
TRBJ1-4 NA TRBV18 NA TGTGCCAGCTCACCCCCGGGAGAAAAACTGTTTTTT CASSPPGEKLFF
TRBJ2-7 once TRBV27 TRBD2 TGTGCCAGCAGTCAGTCAGCGGGAGAGGCAGTCCACGAGCAGTACTTC CASSQSAGEAVHEQYF
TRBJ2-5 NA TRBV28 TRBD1 TGTGCCAGCAGCCCAGGGGGAAGGGGTCAAGAGACCCAGTACTTC CASSPGGRGQETQYF
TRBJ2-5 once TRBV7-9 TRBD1 TGTGCCAGCAGCCTGGGGACAGGGACGGAGACCCAGTACTTC CASSLGTGTETQYF
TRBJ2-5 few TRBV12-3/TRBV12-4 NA TGTGCCAGCAGTTTCAGCCAAGAGACCCAGTACTTC CASSFSQETQYF
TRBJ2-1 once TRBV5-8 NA TGTGCCAGCAGCTTGAGGGGGAACAATGAGCAGTTCTTC CASSLRGNNEQFF
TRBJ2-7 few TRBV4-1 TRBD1 TGCGCCAGCAGCCGCTCGCCCAGTTCTACAGGGGATGAGAAGTACTTC CASSRSPSSTGDEKYF
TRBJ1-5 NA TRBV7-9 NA TGTGCCAGCAGCTTAGGGGCAGGGAATGGCAATCAGCCCCAGCATTTT CASSLGAGNGNQPQHF
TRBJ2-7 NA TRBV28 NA TGTGCCAGCAGTTCATCCCTAGGCGCCTACGAGCAGTACTTC CASSSSLGAYEQYF
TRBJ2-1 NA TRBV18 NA TGTGCCAGCTCACCAGTCAGTATAGCGAGAAGCTCCTACAATGAGCAGTTCTTC CASSPVSIARSSYNEQFF
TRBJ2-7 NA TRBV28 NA TGTGCCAGCAGTTTAAGCGGGCCCCACGAGCAGTACTTC CASSLSGPHEQYF
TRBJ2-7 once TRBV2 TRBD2 TGTGCCAGCGGGGGGCTTAGCGGGAGGAACTACGAGCAGTACTTC CASGGLSGRNYEQYF
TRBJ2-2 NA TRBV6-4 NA TGTGCCAGTACACCGGAGCACACCGGGGAGCTGTTTTTT CASTPEHTGELFF
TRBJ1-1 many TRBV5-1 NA TGCGCCAGCAGCTTGGGACAGGCGAACACTGAAGCTTTCTTT CASSLGQANTEAFF
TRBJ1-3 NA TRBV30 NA TGTGCCTGGAGCCTGGACGGGGGAACCATATATTTT CAWSLDGGTIYF
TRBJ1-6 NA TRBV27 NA TGTGCCAGCAGTCAGGGCTATAATTCACCCCTCCACTTT CASSQGYNSPLHF
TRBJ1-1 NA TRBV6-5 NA TGTGCCAGCAGTTACACGCTCTTGAGCACTGAAGCTTTCTTT CASSYTLLSTEAFF
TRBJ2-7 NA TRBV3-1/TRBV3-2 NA TGTGCCAGCAGCCGTCTTAGTAACGAGCAGTACTTC CASSRLSNEQYF
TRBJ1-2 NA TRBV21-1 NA TGTGCCAGCAGCAGTGGACAGGGAGCTAACTATGGCTACACCTTC CASSSGQGANYGYTF
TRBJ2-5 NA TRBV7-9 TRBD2 TGTGCCAGCAGCTTAGAGCGGGAGGACGAGACCCAGTACTTC CASSLEREDETQYF
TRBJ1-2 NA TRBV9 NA TGTGCCAGCAGCGTAGGCCCCTTCGGGGTAAGCTATGGCTACACCTTC CASSVGPFGVSYGYTF
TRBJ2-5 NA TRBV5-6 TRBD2 TGTGCCAGCAGCTTGTATGGGCTAGCGGGAGGGTTGGACTTC CASSLYGLAGGLDF